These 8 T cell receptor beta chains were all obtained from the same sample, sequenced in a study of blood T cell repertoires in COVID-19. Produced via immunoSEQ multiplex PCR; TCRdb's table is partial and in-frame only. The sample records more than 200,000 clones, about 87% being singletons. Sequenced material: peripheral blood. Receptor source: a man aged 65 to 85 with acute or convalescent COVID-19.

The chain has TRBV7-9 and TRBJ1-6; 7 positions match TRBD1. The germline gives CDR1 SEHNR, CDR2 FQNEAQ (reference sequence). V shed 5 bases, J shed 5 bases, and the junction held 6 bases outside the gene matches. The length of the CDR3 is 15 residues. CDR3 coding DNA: TGTGCCAGCAGCCGGGGACAGAAGGATAATTCACCCCTCCACTTT. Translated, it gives CASSRGQKDNSPLHF.

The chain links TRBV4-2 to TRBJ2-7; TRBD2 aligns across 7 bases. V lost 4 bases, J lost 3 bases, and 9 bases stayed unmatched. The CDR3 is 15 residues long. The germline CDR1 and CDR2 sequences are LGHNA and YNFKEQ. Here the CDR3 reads CASSPPGAGNYEQYF. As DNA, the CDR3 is TGTGCCAGCAGCCCCCCGGGAGCGGGGAACTACGAGCAGTACTTC.

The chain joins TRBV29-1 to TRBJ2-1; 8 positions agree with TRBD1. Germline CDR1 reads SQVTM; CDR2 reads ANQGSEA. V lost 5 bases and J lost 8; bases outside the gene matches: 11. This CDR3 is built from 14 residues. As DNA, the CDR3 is TGCAGCGTTCGGACAGGGTTGTATACCTATGAGCAGTTCTTC. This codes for CSVRTGLYTYEQFF.

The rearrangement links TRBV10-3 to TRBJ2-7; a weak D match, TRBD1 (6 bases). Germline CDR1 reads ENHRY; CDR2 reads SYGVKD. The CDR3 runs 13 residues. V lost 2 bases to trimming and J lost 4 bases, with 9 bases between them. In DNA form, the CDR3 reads TGTGCCATCAGTGAGGGACAGATTTACGAGCAGTACTTC. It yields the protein CAISEGQIYEQYF.

The CDR3 is CASTSNRAYGAFF. Written as DNA, the CDR3 is TGTGCCAGCACCTCAAACAGGGCGTACGGAGCTTTCTTT. This sequence joins TRBV28 and TRBJ1-1, with a weak D call TRBD1 (6 bases). Per the germline V gene, CDR1 is MDHEN and CDR2 is SYDVKM. Trimming stripped 7 bases from V and 10 bases from J, with 19 bases between. This CDR3 is 13 amino acids long. Using reference TRBV28 and TRBJ1-1 for the parts outside the CDR3, the full variable domain is DVKVTQSSRYLVKRTGEKVFLECVQDMDHENMFWYRQDPGLGLRLIYFSYDVKMKEKGDIPEGYSVSREKKERFSLILESASTNQTSMYLCASTSNRAYGAFFGQGTRLTVV.

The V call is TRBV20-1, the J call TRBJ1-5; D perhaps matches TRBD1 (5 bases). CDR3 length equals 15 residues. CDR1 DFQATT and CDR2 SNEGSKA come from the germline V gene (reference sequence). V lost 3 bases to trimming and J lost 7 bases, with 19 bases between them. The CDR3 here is CSASHDSGLRQPQHF. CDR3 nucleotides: TGCAGTGCTAGTCATGACAGCGGGTTAAGACAGCCCCAGCATTTT.

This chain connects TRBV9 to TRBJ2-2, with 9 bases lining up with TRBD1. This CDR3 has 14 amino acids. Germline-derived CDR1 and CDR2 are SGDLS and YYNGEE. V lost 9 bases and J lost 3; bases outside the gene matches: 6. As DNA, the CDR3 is TGTGCCACTACAGGGGGCGCCGACACCGGGGAGCTGTTTTTT. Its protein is CATTGGADTGELFF.

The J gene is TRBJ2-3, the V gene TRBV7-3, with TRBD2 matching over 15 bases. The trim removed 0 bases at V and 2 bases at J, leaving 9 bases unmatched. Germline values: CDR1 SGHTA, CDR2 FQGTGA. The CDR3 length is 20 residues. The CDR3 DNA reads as TGTGCCAGCAGCTTAACAGTAACCGGACTAGCGGGAGGGCACACAGATACGCAGTATTTT. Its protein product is CASSLTVTGLAGGHTDTQYF.